The entry below describes one T cell receptor beta chain. Its antigen is as yet unknown. The sample originates from a study of T-cell memory formation after mild COVID-19. The V segment lost 3 bases and the J segment 3 bases; nucleotides outside the gene matches: 5. CDR3 length: 17 residues. Via MiXCR, TCRdb re-called the 5' RACE reads, giving one row per CDR3 protein. The repertoire consists of around 110,000 distinct CDR3 sequences, with more than 15% occurring once and the leading ten covering more than 25%. Study results and limitations: What remained unconfirmed was the SARS-CoV-2 specificity of second-wave clones peaking on day 37.

This rearrangement joins TRBV12-3 or TRBV12-4 to TRBJ2-1, with 13 bases lining up with TRBD2. Sequencing used PBMCs or a T cell subset sorted from them (not recorded which). This receptor was identified in an adult woman who had mild COVID-19 (a few samples of this study predate the infection). Cell type and time point are not known. The CDR3 DNA follows: TGTGCCAGCAGTTTCACTAGCGGGAGGGCCTTCTACAATGAGCAGTTCTTC. Its translation is CASSFTSGRAFYNEQFF.